This T cell receptor beta chain is from a study of cytomegalovirus exposure and HLA in healthy donors. CDR1 is SEHNR and CDR2 is FQNEAQ in the germline V gene (reference sequence). V lost 5 bases to trimming and J lost 5 bases; unmatched junction nucleotides: 8. The CDR3 loop spans 17 amino acids. Primers for the PCR totalled 60 Vbeta and 13 Jbeta. The protocol was immunoSEQ multiplex PCR, while the TCRdb copy is restricted to in-frame clones and leaves out a portion. The repertoire consists of fewer than 250,000 clones, with approximately 80% occurring once and the leading ten covering 2.9%. The chain combines TRBV7-9 with TRBJ1-6; 11 nucleotides align to TRBD1. This receptor was identified in a man between 25 and 39 years old in good health and CMV-seronegative. Sequencing was done on a sample of PBMCs. The CDR3 DNA reads as TGTGCCAGCAGCAGGGGACAGGGGGGGCGGGATAATTCACCCCTCCACTTT. Its translation is CASSRGQGGRDNSPLHF.